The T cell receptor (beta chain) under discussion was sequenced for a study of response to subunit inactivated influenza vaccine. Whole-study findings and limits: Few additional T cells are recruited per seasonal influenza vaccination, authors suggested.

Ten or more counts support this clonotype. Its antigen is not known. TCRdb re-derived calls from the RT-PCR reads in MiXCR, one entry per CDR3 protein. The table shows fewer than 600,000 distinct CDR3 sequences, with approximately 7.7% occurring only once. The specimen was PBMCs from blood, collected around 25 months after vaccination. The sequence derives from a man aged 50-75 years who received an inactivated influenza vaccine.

CDR3 region: CATSDPGTSGRGRYNEQFF. DNA of the CDR3: TGTGCCACCAGTGATCCCGGGACTAGCGGGAGGGGTCGATACAATGAGCAGTTCTTC. The chain employs TRBV24-1 and TRBJ2-1; TRBD2 aligns across 16 bases. The CDR3 has 19 residues. Germline V gives CDR1 KGHDR, CDR2 SFDVKD. The trim removed 3 bases at V and 4 bases at J, leaving 8 bases unmatched.